This T cell receptor beta chain was retrieved from a study of CD8+ T cells in alopecia areata. RNA was isolated and reverse transcribed to cDNA, the sequencing template. Sequencing was performed with immunoSEQ multiplex PCR; in TCRdb, only in-frame clones are kept and a portion is missing. This table holds about 64,000 clones, 35% to 55% found once. General study findings and limits: Normal scalp showed lower clonality than lesional scalp, especially alopecia totalis/universalis.

Details on this clone: Antigen: not known.

Treatment denoted: oral pan-JAK inhibitor, 5-10 mg twice daily. Peripheral blood and lesional scalp punch biopsies came from alopecia areata patients. PBMCs served as the source from which CD4+ and CD8+ T cells were sorted. In germline, CDR1 is SQVTM, CDR2 ANQGSEA. The length of the CDR3 is 14 residues. V gave up 2 bases and J gave up 4 bases; unmatched junction bases: 8. The sequence was obtained from a human donor with alopecia areata. J is TRBJ2-7 and V is TRBV29-1; 7 bases align to TRBD2. The sequencing used CD8+ T cells sorted from blood, collected around week 36, from a patient treated with tofacitinib. CDR3 in amino acids: CSVESPGGRYEQYF. DNA for the CDR3: TGCAGCGTTGAAAGTCCGGGAGGTCGGTACGAGCAGTACTTC.